These 29 T cell receptor beta chains came from one sample sequenced in a study of molecular identifiers for immune sequencing clone quantification (dated by TCRdb to the late 2010s). Receptor amplification or capture employed PCR. The reads were generated on a NextSeq 500. TCRdb itself trimmed the public reads at Q25 with fastp, ran MiXCR and retained productive beta chains. One record per CDR3 amino acid sequence lists the most common genes and DNA. The sample table shows approximately 97,000 distinct CDR3 sequences, and 20% to 25% are seen once. Clones ranked in the top ten supply 0.94% of the sample. Input material: naive CD8+ T cells from blood, with Jurkat cell RNA spiked in. The cell subset or site label corresponds to: FACS-sorted CD8+CD4-CCR7+CD45RA+ naive T cells. These receptors came from a human donor in good health. Some libraries in this study had Jurkat cell RNA spiked in.

Notes on this clonotype: A much bigger clone sits one base away, suggesting this may be a read error. This chain joins TRBV7-2 and TRBJ2-7; D uncertain. Between the trimmed V and J ends, which lost 5 bases and 0 bases, there was a span of 14 bases. The CDR3 loop spans 15 amino acids. Germline V lookup: CDR1 SGHTA, CDR2 FQGNSA. Here the CDR3 DNA reads TGTGCCAGCAGCCCTACGGTCCAGAGCTCCTACGAGCAGTACTTC. This translates into CASSPTVQSSYEQYF.

Concerning this clonotype itself: At one end, the junction sequence differs from germline, possibly due to a read error. The CDR3 DNA sequence: TGCGCCAGCCGCCAAGTAATTAACCTATTAGGAACCGATACGCAGTATTTT. Its protein is CASRQVINLLGTDTQYF. This chain uses TRBV4-1 with TRBJ2-3; D unresolved. Germline lookup yields CDR1 MGHRA and CDR2 YSYEKL. There are 17 residues in the CDR3.

This clonotype was counted ten times or more. V and J are TRBV6-5 and TRBJ2-3; 12 bases align to TRBD1. Trimming took 1 base from V and 2 from J; bases not matched to a gene: 4. The CDR3 consists of 17 residues. CDR1 is MNHEY, CDR2 SVGAGI, per germline. CDR3 DNA sequence: TGTGCCAGCAGTTACTTGGGACAGGGGGCGGCCACAGATACGCAGTATTTT. It encodes CASSYLGQGAATDTQYF.

This clonotype has a count of ten or more. The rearrangement uses TRBV27 and TRBJ2-5, with 10 positions matching TRBD2. V lost 5 bases to trimming and J lost 3 bases; unmatched junction nucleotides: 3. This CDR3 contains 14 residues. From germline, CDR1 is MNHEY and CDR2 SMNVEV (reference sequence). This CDR3 reads CASSTLAGEETQYF. CDR3 nucleotides: TGTGCCAGCAGTACCCTAGCGGGAGAAGAGACCCAGTACTTC.

The sample holds a few counts of this clonotype. This chain links TRBV30 with TRBJ2-7, with TRBD1 matching 7 bases. CDR1 is GTSNPN, CDR2 SVGIG, per germline (reference sequence). CDR3 size: 13 residues. V was clipped by 0 bases and J by 7 bases; unmatched bases: 6. The CDR3 region has the DNA TGTGCCTGGAGTGTTGGGCAGGGGGAAGAGCAGTACTTC. This encodes CAWSVGQGEEQYF.

The chain has TRBV28 and TRBJ2-1; 7 nucleotides align to TRBD2. The CDR3 consists of 13 residues. J gave up 13 bases and V 5 bases, and 11 bases lay outside the gene matches. Germline loops: CDR1 MDHEN, CDR2 SYDVKM. The CDR3 DNA follows: TGTGCCAGCAGTGGACTAGTTTACAATGCACAGTTCTTC. Its translation: CASSGLVYNAQFF.

Details on this clonotype: It may be a read error: a sequence one base away is much more abundant. The V gene is TRBV27, the J gene TRBJ2-7; TRBD1 agrees at 8 bases. CDR1 and CDR2 from the germline V gene are MNHEY and SMNVEV (reference sequence). The CDR3 has 14 residues. CDR3 protein: CASNAGGLAYAQYF. The CDR3 DNA reads as TGTGCCAGCAATGCAGGGGGCCTCGCCTACGCGCAGTACTTC.

This clonotype was seen ten or more times. This chain uses TRBV27 with TRBJ2-7; D is uncertain. Germline-derived CDR1 and CDR2 are MNHEY and SMNVEV (reference sequence). V lost 5 bases, J lost 2 bases, and 19 bases lay in between. This CDR3 comprises 16 residues. CDR3 in DNA: TGTGCCAGCAGTCTCCTTGCCCCGGCTGGAACCTACGAGCAGTACTTC. Amino acids: CASSLLAPAGTYEQYF.

For this clonotype: Just one base apart from a much larger clone, this may be a read error. The genes are TRBV19 and TRBJ2-3, with a possible D match to TRBD2 (6 bases). The V gene's germline CDR1 is LNHDA and CDR2 SQIVND (reference sequence). V was shortened by 5 bases and J by 1 base, with 19 bases between the two germline ends. CDR3 length: 17 amino acids. In nucleotides, the CDR3 is TGTGCCAGTAGTCCGCGTTCTGGCGGGGCCCGCACAGATACGCAGTATTTT. Translation gives CASSPRSGGARTDTQYF.

This clonotype was observed at least ten times. This sequence joins TRBV3-1 and TRBJ2-3; 12 bases map to TRBD2. The J segment lost 1 base and the V segment lost 4 bases, leaving 6 bases of the junction unmatched. The CDR3 spans 17 residues. Germline values: CDR1 LGHDT, CDR2 YNNKEL (reference sequence). CDR3 sequence: CASSLTSGGLRTDTQYF. CDR3 DNA: TGTGCCAGCAGCCTGACTAGCGGGGGATTACGCACAGATACGCAGTATTTT.

With regard to this clonotype: A much larger clonotype is one base distant, so this may be a read error. The chain joins TRBV7-9 to TRBJ2-7; D may correspond to TRBD1 or TRBD2 (5 bases each). Germline V gene lookup returns CDR1 SEHNR and CDR2 FQNEAQ (reference sequence). The CDR3 extends over 15 amino acids. The CDR3 nucleotides read TGTGCCAGCTGCTTTAGGGCAGGGAGCTCCTACGAGCAGTACTTC. It codes for CASCFRAGSSYEQYF.

This clonotype has ten or more counts. The chain combines TRBV27 with TRBJ2-7; 11 bases match TRBD2. The CDR3 consists of 13 residues. J gave up 3 bases and V 6 bases, and 1 base lay outside the gene matches. CDR1 MNHEY and CDR2 SMNVEV come from the germline V gene (reference sequence). Here the CDR3 reads CASSGLAGYEQYF. For the CDR3, the DNA is TGTGCCAGCAGCGGACTAGCGGGCTACGAGCAGTACTTC.

This clonotype was seen repeatedly, ten times or more. This chain uses TRBV5-4 with TRBJ2-7, with 7 bases matching TRBD2. The CDR3 runs to 14 residues. The V gene's germline CDR1 is SGHNT and CDR2 YYREEE (reference sequence). With 2 bases clipped from V and 3 bases from J, the junction kept 5 bases outside the gene matches. The CDR3 loop reads CASSLESGGYEQYF. The CDR3 nucleotides are TGTGCCAGCAGCTTAGAGTCGGGGGGCTACGAGCAGTACTTC.

Turning to this clonotype: This could be a read error, since a much larger clone is one nucleotide away. The V call is TRBV29-1, the J call TRBJ2-3; 11 nucleotides line up with TRBD1. V lost 4 bases, J lost 3 bases, and 3 bases stayed unmatched. The V gene's germline CDR1 is SQVTM and CDR2 ANQGSEA. The length of the CDR3 is 14 residues. The CDR3 coding sequence is TGCAGCGTTGGGACAGGGGGCGGGACAGATACGCAGTATTTT. Its protein product is CSVGTGGGTDTQYF.

This clonotype was seen many times. CDR3 DNA: TGTGCCAGCAGCTTCGGGCCTGGGACAGTGAACACCGGGGAGCTGTTTTTT. Translating it yields CASSFGPGTVNTGELFF. V is TRBV12-3 or TRBV12-4 and J is TRBJ2-2, with TRBD1 identical over 7 bases. Unmatched junction bases numbered 11, after V lost 6 bases and J lost 1 base. The CDR3 is 17 residues long.

This clonotype was observed a single time. One base away lies a much larger clone, so this may be a sequencing read error. The chain couples TRBV27 to TRBJ2-7; 8 positions match TRBD2. The germline V gene encodes CDR1 MNHEY and CDR2 SMNVEV (reference sequence). There are 16 residues in the CDR3. CDR3: CACSPYSQAGAYEQYF. For the CDR3, the DNA is TGTGCCTGCAGTCCATATAGCCAAGCGGGAGCCTACGAGCAGTACTTC.

This clonotype was detected many times. The chain carries TRBV5-1 and TRBJ2-7; TRBD2 matches 8 bases. V dropped 1 base and J dropped 5; count of bases not matched to a gene: 14. CDR1 is SGHRS, CDR2 YFSETQ, per germline. This CDR3 is 17 amino acids long. The CDR3 sequence: CASSLNLVPSGFNEQYF. In DNA, the CDR3 is TGCGCCAGCAGCTTGAATCTCGTCCCTAGCGGGTTCAACGAGCAGTACTTC.

This clonotype has at least ten counts. The V and J genes are TRBV6-1 and TRBJ2-1, with 7 positions matching TRBD1. Germline V gene data show CDR1 as MNHNS and CDR2 as SASEGT. With 11 bases clipped from V and 8 bases from J, the junction kept 12 bases outside the gene matches. The CDR3 consists of 13 residues. This CDR3 is CAFETGYGDEQFF. Written as DNA, the CDR3 is TGTGCCTTCGAGACAGGGTATGGCGATGAGCAGTTCTTC.

This clonotype was seen repeatedly, ten times or more. This chain joins TRBV4-2 and TRBJ2-7; maybe TRBD1 (6 bases). V lost 4 bases to trimming and J lost 3 bases, with 13 bases between them. This CDR3 has 14 residues. Germline V lookup: CDR1 LGHNA, CDR2 YNFKEQ. In DNA form, the CDR3 reads TGTGCCAGCAGCCCGACCGGGACACTCTACGAGCAGTACTTC. Protein sequence: CASSPTGTLYEQYF.

This clonotype was counted ten times or more. This chain joins TRBV20-1 and TRBJ2-7, with D perhaps matching TRBD2 (7 bases). Germline V lookup: CDR1 DFQATT, CDR2 SNEGSKA (reference sequence). The CDR3 extends over 14 amino acids. Between the trimmed V and J ends, which lost 3 bases and 6 bases, there was a span of 18 bases. The DNA for the CDR3 is TGCAGTGCTAGTCGGGAGGCCCAAGGGGGCGAGCAGTACTTC. Amino acids: CSASREAQGGEQYF.

Points on this clonotype: At one boundary the junction diverges from the germline segment, which might be a read error. V usage is TRBV19 and J usage is TRBJ2-1, with no clear D. Germline CDR1 LNHDA, CDR2 SQIVND (reference sequence). The CDR3 spans 13 residues. CDR3 sequence (DNA): TGTGCTAGTAGTACCCCATGGGGTAATGCGCAGTTCTTC. Translating it yields CASSTPWGNAQFF.

At least ten counts were recorded for this clonotype. This chain connects TRBV20-1 to TRBJ2-1; 8 nucleotides line up with TRBD2. The trim removed 5 bases at V and 4 bases at J, leaving 10 bases unmatched. Per the germline V gene, CDR1 is DFQATT and CDR2 is SNEGSKA (reference sequence). This CDR3 has 15 residues. The CDR3 DNA is TGCAGTGCTGCCCCCGGGAGGGCCGCTTACAATGAGCAGTTCTTC. This encodes CSAAPGRAAYNEQFF.

The chain recombines TRBV3-1 with TRBJ2-7, with D unclear. Germline loops: CDR1 LGHDT, CDR2 YNNKEL (reference sequence). Between the trimmed V and J ends, which lost 0 bases and 4 bases, there was a span of 10 bases. There are 14 residues in the CDR3. This chain's CDR3 is CASSQDRSNYEQYF. CDR3 sequence (DNA): TGTGCCAGCAGCCAAGATAGGTCAAATTACGAGCAGTACTTC.

Notes on this clonotype: The junction departs from germline at one end; a sequencing error may be responsible. This chain joins TRBV28 and TRBJ1-1, with unresolved D. Germline values: CDR1 MDHEN, CDR2 SYDVKM. CDR3 length equals 15 residues. CDR3 DNA: TGTGCCCGCAGTTTCCCCGGCCAGGTGAACCCTGCAGCTTTCTTT. Protein sequence: CARSFPGQVNPAAFF. The variable domain in full, completed from reference TRBV28 and TRBJ1-1, reads DVKVTQSSRYLVKRTGEKVFLECVQDMDHENMFWYRQDPGLGLRLIYFSYDVKMKEKGDIPEGYSVSREKKERFSLILESASTNQTSMYLCARSFPGQVNPAAFFGQGTRLTVV.

The table lists this clonotype with a few counts. One end of the junction fails to match germline, which may point to a read error. This chain joins TRBV7-9 and TRBJ2-1; D might be TRBD2 (6 bases). The CDR3 covers 12 residues. CDR1 is SEHNR and CDR2 is FQNEAQ in the germline V gene (reference sequence). The CDR3 protein is CASSLASRGQFF. DNA of the CDR3: TGTGCCAGCAGCCTAGCGTCGAGGGGGCAGTTCTTC.

This clonotype appeared many times. V is TRBV6-1 and J is TRBJ2-3; D may be TRBD2 (6 bases). The V gene's germline CDR1 is MNHNS and CDR2 SASEGT. The V end lost 7 bases, the J end lost 1 base, and 18 bases lay between the germline ends. The CDR3 is 16 residues long. CDR3 protein: CASTSGGGTRTDTQYF. CDR3 in DNA: TGTGCCAGCACCTCCGGGGGAGGCACCCGCACAGATACGCAGTATTTT.

As concerns this clonotype: This may arise from a read error, as a much more abundant clone is one base away. The chain has TRBV20-1 and TRBJ1-4; the D is unclear. Germline-derived CDR1 and CDR2 are DFQATT and SNEGSKA (reference sequence). This CDR3 has 17 residues. CDR3 DNA sequence: TGCAGTGCTAGAGTAGAAAGAGCGACAACCCTTAATGAAGAACTGTTTTTT. Translating it yields CSARVERATTLNEELFF.

This clonotype was counted at least ten times. The chain has TRBV6-5 and TRBJ2-1, with 11 nucleotides matching TRBD2. Per germline, CDR1 MNHEY and CDR2 SVGAGI. This CDR3 contains 16 residues. V lost 4 bases to trimming and J lost 8 bases; unmatched junction nucleotides: 10. CDR3 loop: CASSLRLAGGPDEQFF. DNA for the CDR3: TGTGCCAGCAGTTTGAGGCTAGCGGGGGGCCCGGATGAGCAGTTCTTC.

About this clonotype itself: Just one base apart from a much larger clone, this may be a read error. V is TRBV27 and J is TRBJ1-5; no firm D call. The germline V gene encodes CDR1 MNHEY and CDR2 SMNVEV (reference sequence). The CDR3 sequence is 13 residues long. V was clipped by 6 bases and J by 5 bases, with 11 bases between them. The DNA of the CDR3 is TGTGCCAGCAGCCAACCGGGCCATCAGCCCCAGCATTTT. Its translation is CASSQPGHQPQHF.